This TCR beta chain was obtained from a study of blood T cell repertoires in COVID-19. Study summary: Italy, Spain and the United States were the sources of the convalescent and acute COVID-19 samples.

Study processing details: Estimation of nucleated cell counts relied on the amplification of reference gene primers. Libraries were prepared by immunoSEQ multiplex PCR; TCRdb keeps only in-frame clonotypes and omits some of them. The V and J calls and clone size were taken over from that table, and D and trimming were inferred from the DNA. The sample shows almost 250,000 clones, 86% of them seen only once. Trimming took 3 bases from V and 8 from J, leaving 7 bases between them. The CDR3 has 12 residues. The germline V gene encodes CDR1 SEHNR and CDR2 FQNEAQ (reference sequence). Seattle patients were enrolled during active infection and followed longitudinally.

The specimen was peripheral blood. The genes are TRBV7-9 and TRBJ2-2; unclear D gene. This TCR came from a woman older than 75 with COVID-19, enrolled during active disease. The DNA of the CDR3 is TGTGCCAGCAGCTTGGAGTTGGGGGAGCTGTTTTTT. Encoded protein: CASSLELGELFF.